The rows below give T cell receptor beta chains drawn from one sample of a study of cytomegalovirus exposure and HLA in healthy donors. The table came from immunoSEQ multiplex PCR; TCRdb's copy has only in-frame clones and leaves some out. The sample has over 100,000 clones, roughly three quarters seen once. The source material was PBMCs. These receptors originate from a male donor in good health and CMV-seropositive. The CDR3 runs from the conserved cysteine through the conserved F or W. A D gene is named only where the DNA matches it firmly. Clone sizes are given selectively: once, few, many, or a class where the clone is expanded.

.	TRBD2	TRBV7-6	TRBJ2-1	CASSLVGGVDEQFF	TGTGCCAGCAGCTTAGTCGGGGGGGTTGATGAGCAGTTCTTC
.	TRBD1	TRBV6-5	TRBJ2-1	CASSATGSSYNEQFF	TGTGCCAGCAGTGCGACAGGGAGCTCCTACAATGAGCAGTTCTTC
.	.	TRBV7-2	TRBJ2-1	CASSFSREQFF	TGTGCCAGCAGCTTTAGCCGTGAGCAGTTCTTC
few	TRBD1	TRBV4-1	TRBJ1-2	CASSQVQGAVRYGYTF	TGCGCCAGCAGCCAAGTCCAGGGGGCAGTTAGGTATGGCTACACCTTC
.	.	TRBV5-1	TRBJ2-7	CASSLGTLPAYEQYF	TGCGCCAGCAGCCTCGGGACTCTCCCGGCTTACGAGCAGTACTTC
.	TRBD1	TRBV28	TRBJ1-2	CASGSGQGFYGYTF	TGTGCCAGCGGATCGGGACAGGGATTCTATGGCTACACCTTC
.	.	TRBV27	TRBJ2-7	CASSSQRGAEQYF	TGTGCCAGCAGTTCCCAACGGGGGGCCGAGCAGTACTTC
.	.	TRBV6-5	TRBJ1-2	CASSYQGSLNYGYTF	TGTGCCAGCAGTTACCAGGGCAGCCTTAACTATGGCTACACCTTC
.	TRBD2	TRBV2	TRBJ2-1	CASKFRLAGEDEQFF	TGTGCCAGCAAATTCAGACTAGCGGGAGAGGATGAGCAGTTCTTC
.	TRBD2	TRBV28	TRBJ2-3	CASSFSSGRGETDTQYF	TGTGCCAGCAGTTTTTCCAGCGGGAGAGGGGAGACAGATACGCAGTATTTT
.	TRBD1	TRBV2	TRBJ1-2	CASITDRGDGYTF	TGTGCCAGCATCACGGACAGGGGAGACGGCTACACCTTC
.	TRBD2	TRBV29-1	TRBJ2-3	CSFTGQREGRADTQYF	TGCAGCTTCACGGGGCAGCGGGAGGGCCGGGCAGATACGCAGTATTTT
.	.	TRBV28	TRBJ1-4	CASSLGGRDEKLFF	TGTGCCAGCAGTTTGGGGGGACGCGATGAAAAACTGTTTTTT
.	.	TRBV5-6	TRBJ1-2	CASSLGRVTYGYTF	TGTGCCAGCAGCCTTGGGCGGGTCACCTATGGCTACACCTTC
.	.	TRBV5-1	TRBJ2-5	CASSNGGGEETQYF	TGCGCCAGCAGCAATGGAGGGGGCGAGGAGACCCAGTACTTC
.	.	TRBV5-5	TRBJ2-7	CASLPLPGVDEQYF	TGTGCCAGCCTCCCCCTCCCGGGGGTTGATGAGCAGTACTTC
.	TRBD2	TRBV4-2	TRBJ2-2	CASSQGASGRATGELFF	TGTGCCAGCAGCCAAGGGGCTAGCGGGAGGGCCACCGGGGAGCTGTTTTTT
.	TRBD2	TRBV28	TRBJ2-1	CASSTTSGSSYNEQFF	TGTGCCAGCAGCACGACTAGCGGAAGCTCCTACAATGAGCAGTTCTTC
.	.	TRBV6-5	TRBJ1-2	CASSYSTAGRNGYTF	TGTGCCAGCAGTTACTCGACGGCAGGTCGTAATGGCTACACCTTC
few	.	TRBV6-5	TRBJ2-7	CASSYVAGTPYEQYF	TGTGCCAGCAGTTACGTGGCAGGGACTCCCTACGAGCAGTACTTC
.	.	TRBV11-2	TRBJ2-7	CASSLKRAETYEQYF	TGTGCCAGCAGCTTAAAGAGGGCTGAAACCTACGAGCAGTACTTC
.	TRBD1	TRBV27	TRBJ1-5	CASSRNRGSNQPQHF	TGTGCCAGCAGTCGAAACAGGGGGAGCAATCAGCCCCAGCATTTT
.	TRBD2	TRBV9	TRBJ2-1	CASSVVGGQGGSYNEQFF	TGTGCCAGCAGCGTAGTGGGAGGGCAGGGCGGTTCCTACAATGAGCAGTTCTTC
.	TRBD2	TRBV5-6	TRBJ2-1	CASGKPLGTSGRNEQFF	TGTGCCAGCGGAAAACCCCTTGGGACTAGCGGGAGAAATGAGCAGTTCTTC
few	.	TRBV30	TRBJ1-3	CAWSVGLKNIYF	TGTGCCTGGAGTGTGGGACTAAAGAACATATATTTT
.	TRBD1	TRBV28	TRBJ1-5	CASSPVVGTGDQPQHF	TGTGCCAGCAGCCCAGTGGTGGGGACAGGGGATCAGCCCCAGCATTTT
.	TRBD1	TRBV10-3	TRBJ2-2	CAISVNTGDRVFF	TGTGCCATCAGTGTGAATACAGGGGATAGGGTGTTTTTT
.	TRBD1	TRBV28	TRBJ1-1	CASSTGGSARAEAFF	TGTGCCAGCAGTACAGGGGGCTCGGCCCGGGCTGAAGCTTTCTTT
.	TRBD1	TRBV7-8	TRBJ1-1	CASSPGQSRLNTEAFF	TGTGCCAGCAGCCCGGGACAGTCTCGCCTAAACACTGAAGCTTTCTTT
.	.	TRBV4-3	TRBJ2-1	CASSQSQGGGPINEQFF	TGCGCCAGCAGCCAATCACAGGGGGGAGGGCCTATTAATGAGCAGTTCTTC
.	TRBD1	TRBV11-3	TRBJ2-2	CASSLAGGQGATGELFF	TGTGCCAGCAGCTTAGCTGGAGGACAGGGGGCGACCGGGGAGCTGTTTTTT
few	TRBD1	TRBV9	TRBJ1-2	CASSVGQGPYGYTF	TGTGCCAGCAGCGTCGGACAGGGACCGTATGGCTACACCTTC
.	.	TRBV7-2	TRBJ1-5	CASSSRSGGQPQHF	TGTGCCAGCAGCTCCCGGTCGGGGGGTCAGCCCCAGCATTTT
.	TRBD2	TRBV7-9	TRBJ2-5	CASSFSAGQETQYF	TGTGCCAGCAGCTTCTCAGCGGGACAAGAGACCCAGTACTTC
.	.	TRBV28	TRBJ1-1	CASSLMEFGDKGEAFF	TGTGCCAGCAGTTTAATGGAGTTTGGGGACAAGGGTGAAGCTTTCTTT
few	.	TRBV4-3	TRBJ2-3	CASSQDLTGTDTQYF	TGCGCCAGCAGCCAAGATCTAACGGGAACAGATACGCAGTATTTT
.	.	TRBV7-2	TRBJ2-1	CASSLIAGNEQFF	TGTGCCAGCAGCTTAATAGCCGGTAATGAGCAGTTCTTC